This passage covers 20 T cell receptor beta chains from one sample sequenced in a study of regulatory T cells in long-lasting Graves disease (dated by TCRdb to the early 2020s). Library generation was performed with multiplex PCR. Sequencing instrument: Illumina HiSeq 4000. TCR beta libraries were built with iRepertoire HTBI primers and Arm-PCR amplification of CDR3 regions. TCRdb applied fastp at Q25 and MiXCR to the public reads, then kept only in-frame beta chains. Each CDR3 protein gets just one entry, which takes the most common genes and DNA from the rows behind it. This sample lists 360,000 or so distinct CDR3 sequences; less than 30% were detected once. About 27% of the sample is held by the ten biggest clonotypes. Read against the paper, the sample's time point label means: persistent/refractory GD, antithyroid drugs over 5 years with positive TRAb. RNA was extracted from PBMCs in TRIzol for both TCR sequencing and RNA sequencing.

This specimen was peripheral blood mononuclear cells (PBMCs), taken when the disease was refractory, from a patient treated with antithyroid drugs. Receptors originate from a woman between 40 and 55 years old with Graves disease. Donor details come from another sample of the same person, matched by shared clones.

This clonotype was counted many times. The rearrangement links TRBV28 to TRBJ2-7; 11 bases match TRBD2. Trimming took 2 bases from V and 4 from J; bases not matched to a gene: 10. The CDR3 runs to 17 residues. Germline V lookup: CDR1 MDHEN, CDR2 SYDVKM. The CDR3 loop is CASSLGRGSSGRYEQYF. In nucleotides, the CDR3 is TGTGCCAGCAGTTTAGGAAGAGGGTCTAGCGGGAGGTACGAGCAGTACTTC.

The chain carries TRBV4-1 and TRBJ1-5; the D gene is possibly TRBD1 (5 bases). The CDR3 length is 15 residues. Looked up from germline, CDR1 is MGHRA and CDR2 is YSYEKL. Trimming pared 2 bases from V and 9 bases from J, leaving 17 bases between. CDR3 loop: CASSQLPGPHRPQHF. Written as DNA, the CDR3 is TGCGCCAGCAGCCAACTTCCGGGACCCCATCGGCCCCAGCATTTT.

The chain employs TRBV25-1 and TRBJ2-1; D not certain. Germline CDR1 MGHDK, CDR2 SYGVNS. The germline V and J ends were trimmed by 8 bases and 6 bases, with 8 bases remaining between them. This CDR3 spans 11 amino acids. The CDR3 loop reads CASSYSNEQFF. CDR3 in DNA: TGTGCCAGCTCCTATTCCAATGAGCAGTTCTTC. Filled out from reference TRBV25-1 and TRBJ2-1, the complete variable domain reads EADIYQTPRYLVIGTGKKITLECSQTMGHDKMYWYQQDPGMELHLIHYSYGVNSTEKGDLSSESTVSRIRTEHFPLTLESARPSHTSQYLCASSYSNEQFFGPGTRLTVL.

This clonotype has a count of ten or more. The V and J genes are TRBV5-6 and TRBJ1-2; possible D gene TRBD1, 5 bases. Trimming left V 1 base short and J 6 bases short, with 16 bases between. The germline gives CDR1 SGHDT, CDR2 YYEEEE. The length of the CDR3 is 15 residues. The CDR3 DNA reads TGTGCCAGCAGCTTGAGTCGTGGCAGGGTCGATGGCTACACCTTC. Translated: CASSLSRGRVDGYTF.

The CDR3 DNA is TGTGCCGCCCAGACAGGGCCCAATCAGCCCCAGCATTTT. This gives the protein CAAQTGPNQPQHF. The chain uses TRBV24-1 and TRBJ1-5; 7 bases fit TRBD1. V shed 12 bases and J 3 bases; nucleotides not matched to a gene: 7. Germline CDR1 and CDR2: KGHDR and SFDVKD. This CDR3 has 13 amino acids.

This clonotype was seen only a few times. This chain links TRBV4-2 with TRBJ2-7, with 9 bases lining up with TRBD1. CDR3 length equals 13 residues. Germline assignment: CDR1 LGHNA and CDR2 YNFKEQ. The V gene end was trimmed by 1 base and the J gene end by 6 bases; junction bases not matched to a gene: 1. The CDR3 coding sequence is TGTGCCAGCAGCCAAGGACAGGGGGTCGAGCAGTACTTC. Protein sequence: CASSQGQGVEQYF.

This clonotype was picked up many times. This chain connects TRBV7-9 to TRBJ1-5, with 10 positions matching TRBD1. The germline V gene encodes CDR1 SEHNR and CDR2 FQNEAQ (reference sequence). V dropped 5 bases and J dropped 5; count of bases not matched to a gene: 9. The CDR3 runs 16 residues. The CDR3: CASSPGTGAFYQPQHF. The DNA for the CDR3 is TGTGCCAGCAGCCCCGGGACAGGGGCATTTTATCAGCCCCAGCATTTT.

This clonotype was seen repeatedly, ten times or more. The gene calls are TRBV12-3 or TRBV12-4 and TRBJ2-7, with D hard to call. This CDR3 is 12 amino acids long. V was shortened by 8 bases and J by 5 bases, with 13 bases between the two germline ends. CDR3 protein: CASGFLPHEQYF. The CDR3 nucleotides are TGTGCCAGCGGGTTCCTGCCCCACGAGCAGTACTTC.

V gene TRBV11-2 combines with J gene TRBJ2-3, with TRBD2 matching over 10 bases. The germline gives CDR1 SGHAT, CDR2 FQNNGV. V trimming: 0 bases; J trimming: 4 bases; junction bases outside the gene matches: 7. The CDR3 is 17 amino acids. For the CDR3, the DNA is TGTGCCAGCAGCTTAGATCGGGCTAGCGGGAGCCCAGATACGCAGTATTTT. Translation gives CASSLDRASGSPDTQYF.

The chain joins TRBV30 to TRBJ2-7, with 8 bases fitting TRBD1. Germline loops: CDR1 GTSNPN, CDR2 SVGIG (reference sequence). Trimming at V came to 5 bases and at J to 4 bases, leaving 7 bases not matched to a gene. The CDR3 contains 13 residues. CDR3 amino acids: CAWGQGRPYEQYF. The CDR3 DNA sequence: TGTGCCTGGGGACAGGGCCGGCCTTACGAGCAGTACTTC.

There are a few counts of this clonotype. This chain links TRBV5-4 with TRBJ1-1; D ambiguous. The V gene's germline CDR1 is SGHNT and CDR2 YYREEE (reference sequence). The V gene lost 0 bases and the J gene lost 6 bases, with 18 bases spanning the gap. CDR3 length: 16 amino acids. CDR3 bases: TGTGCCAGCAGCTTGGAAGTCTCCAGTCTGTCTGCTGAAGCTTTCTTT. Its translation is CASSLEVSSLSAEAFF.

The chain combines TRBV28 with TRBJ1-5; D is possibly TRBD1 (5 bases). There are 14 residues in the CDR3. Trimming removed 8 bases at V and 3 bases at J, with 14 bases between. CDR1 is MDHEN, CDR2 SYDVKM, per germline. The CDR3, as DNA: TGTGCCAGCGGACAACAGGTATTCAATCAGCCCCAGCATTTT. Amino acids: CASGQQVFNQPQHF.

This clonotype has a handful of counts. The V call is TRBV11-2, the J call TRBJ2-7, with D perhaps matching TRBD1 or TRBD2 (5 bases each). V lost 5 bases and J lost 0, with 17 bases in between. This CDR3 is 16 amino acids long. In germline, CDR1 is SGHAT, CDR2 FQNNGV. CDR3 in amino acids: CASSQLGRGASYEQYF. The CDR3 coding sequence is TGTGCCAGCAGCCAGCTTGGGAGAGGGGCCTCCTACGAGCAGTACTTC.

The table lists this clonotype with many counts. This chain uses TRBV5-1 with TRBJ2-7, with D tentatively TRBD1 or TRBD2 (5 bases each). The CDR3 is 14 amino acids. Germline CDR1 is SGHRS and CDR2 is YFSETQ. The germline V and J ends were trimmed by 3 bases and 11 bases, with 21 bases remaining between them. CDR3 nucleotides: TGCGCCAGCAGCTCCGAGGTTACGGGAAGAGGGGAGTACTTC. It translates to CASSSEVTGRGEYF.

This clonotype was observed once. The J gene is TRBJ2-7, the V gene TRBV2, with TRBD2 identical over 10 bases. V was clipped by 3 bases and J by 4 bases; unmatched bases: 12. Germline loops: CDR1 SNHLY, CDR2 FYNNEI. This CDR3 region has 17 residues. CDR3 nucleotide sequence: TGTGCCAGCAGTGACGCTAGCGGGAGATCTGTGTGGTACGAGCAGTACTTC. Translating gives CASSDASGRSVWYEQYF.

This clonotype showed up just once. The DNA for the CDR3 is TGTGCCAGCAGTACTAGCTTTGGGCCCTACAATGAGCAGTTCTTC. Encoded protein: CASSTSFGPYNEQFF. The chain carries TRBV2 and TRBJ2-1; maybe TRBD2 (6 bases). V was cut by 5 bases and J by 2 bases, with 13 bases left in between. Germline lookup yields CDR1 SNHLY and CDR2 FYNNEI. The CDR3 length is 15 residues.

This clonotype was observed a handful of times. V usage is TRBV20-1 and J usage is TRBJ2-2; 7 positions agree with TRBD1. V gave up 0 bases and J gave up 3 bases; unmatched junction bases: 7. From germline, CDR1 is DFQATT and CDR2 SNEGSKA (reference sequence). The CDR3 is made up of 16 amino acids. The CDR3 protein is CSARDLGQGDTGELFF. In nucleotides, the CDR3 is TGCAGTGCTAGAGATCTGGGCCAGGGGGACACCGGGGAGCTGTTTTTT.

The V and J genes are TRBV6-1 and TRBJ2-7; D unclear. The CDR3 loop spans 13 amino acids. V was trimmed by 11 bases and J by 6 bases, leaving 20 bases between them. CDR1 and CDR2 (germline): MNHNS, SASEGT. This CDR3 reads CALKLGLRSEQYF. In DNA form, the CDR3 reads TGTGCCCTAAAGTTGGGGTTGCGTAGCGAGCAGTACTTC.

Of note for this clonotype: A much larger clonotype is one base distant, so this may be a read error. The chain carries TRBV11-1 and TRBJ2-7; D is tentatively TRBD1 or TRBD2 (5 bases each). CDR3 length: 15 residues. Germline lookup yields CDR1 SGHAT and CDR2 FQDESV (reference sequence). V lost 5 bases and J lost 0, with 14 bases in between. This CDR3 is CASSPGPWDSYEQYF. The CDR3 DNA reads as TGTGCCAGCAGCCCGGGACCTTGGGACTCCTACGAGCAGTACTTC.

This clonotype was seen many times. The chain couples TRBV28 to TRBJ1-6; D is unresolved. V lost 5 bases and J 4 bases, leaving 12 bases between the germline ends. The V gene's germline CDR1 is MDHEN and CDR2 SYDVKM. The CDR3 consists of 15 residues. The CDR3 bases are TGTGCCAGCAGTAAGCGGGTTGCTTATAATTCACCCCTCCACTTT. Translating it yields CASSKRVAYNSPLHF.